This paragraph reports one TCR beta chain. The target antigen is unknown. Unmatched junction bases numbered 5, after V lost 7 bases and J lost 7 bases. The CDR3 covers 11 residues. CDR1 is SQVTM and CDR2 is ANQGSEA in the germline V gene. A single record per CDR3 protein comes from TCRdb applying MiXCR to the 5' RACE reads. This table has about 580,000 distinct CDR3 sequences, less than 20% appearing once. These data originate in a study of T cells after yellow fever vaccination. Study observations and caveats: Contaminating bulk clonotypes could be abundant in FACS-sorted repertoires. Booster samples showed a return of most primary-vaccination clones (roughly 96% CD4, approximately 85% CD8).

The receptor's source is a man aged 18 to 35 who received the YFV17D yellow fever vaccine. The sample in question was PBMCs, obtained about 5 days after the first yellow fever vaccination. The chain carries TRBV29-1 and TRBJ1-2, with TRBD1 matching over 8 bases. CDR3 sequence: CSGKTGVGYTF. The CDR3 DNA reads TGCAGCGGAAAGACAGGGGTTGGCTACACCTTC.